The entry below describes one T cell receptor beta chain. Its target antigen remains unknown. No base quality information exists; no much larger clone differs at one position. Patients with a history of autoimmune disease or receiving systemic immunosuppression were excluded from the trial. In every dose cohort, peripheral blood was drawn for TCR sequencing at baseline, cycle 4 day 1, and cycle 7 day 1. The samples were drawn from a first-in-human, open-label, multicenter phase I dose-escalation trial of ivuxolimab. Adults with locally advanced or metastatic melanoma, renal cell, hepatocellular, or head and neck squamous cell carcinoma were enrolled in the trial. Before TCR sequencing, CD4+ T cells and CD8+ T cells were sorted from peripheral blood as separate populations. The CDR3 sequence holds 13 residues, the cysteine and phenylalanine included. The CDR3 DNA has 39 bases and is translated from base 1.

Genomic DNA was isolated from the sorted cells so that the TCRbeta CDR3 region could be sequenced. The immunoSEQ Assay was used for sequencing of TCRbeta CDR3 regions. This is the immuneACCESS table as TCRdb keeps it, with only in-frame sequences that have V and J called. A part of the clones is gone; compared with another copy, unresolved V genes explain less than half, and the rest is unexplained. Within this sample are more than 25,000 clones, with 65% to 85% of them counted one time only. The ten largest account for approximately 28% of the sample. The sample belongs to a study of OX40 agonist ivuxolimab in advanced cancers. Some background on the complete study: The costimulatory receptor OX40 (CD134) was targeted by ivuxolimab, a fully human IgG2 agonistic monoclonal antibody. Intravenous ivuxolimab was administered to patients every 2 weeks at six dose levels: 0.01, 0.1, 0.3, 1.5, 3 and 10 mg/kg. Of the 50 or so patients in dose escalation, about 20 had hepatocellular carcinoma, about 15 had melanoma, 9 had renal cell carcinoma and 9 had head and neck cancer. The dose-escalation cohort was about 86% male with a mean age of 60 years, ranging from 23 to 79. Prior anti-PD-1, anti-PD-L1 or anti-CTLA-4 therapy was permitted, and 30% to 45% of dose-escalation patients had received checkpoint inhibitors. Three dose-escalation patients achieved partial responses, one with hepatocellular carcinoma and two with cutaneous melanoma. Peripheral TCRbeta sequencing aimed to test whether ivuxolimab altered TCR sequence diversity and caused clonal T-cell expansion. The paper reports the monotherapy dose-escalation portion (N of about 47 patients) of the phase I ivuxolimab trial.

Summary of the overall study and its limitations: At doses from 0.1 to 3.0 mg/kg, clonal expansion was seen in both CD4+ and CD8+ blood T cells between baseline and week 6. On average, CD8+ T cells showed more expanded clones than CD4+ T cells after ivuxolimab. Low levels of normalized T-cell clonal expansion were also seen in some nonresponding patients. Which antigens the clonally expanded peripheral T cells were specific for was not determined. In the 0.1-3.0 mg/kg groups, partial responders were among the patients with the lowest normalized peripheral clonal expansion, particularly in CD8+ T cells.

The TCR sequence derives from an adult with an advanced solid tumor such as melanoma, head and neck, liver or kidney cancer. The chain is encoded by TRBV21-1 joined to TRBJ1-5. TRBV21-1 is a documented pseudogene. The sample was CD4+ or CD8+ T cells sorted from blood, taken in a trial of the OX40 agonist ivuxolimab. The CDR3 protein is CASSGPGHQPQHF. In nucleotide form, the sequence is TGTGCCAGCAGCGGGCCCGGGCATCAGCCCCAGCATTTT.